This T cell receptor (beta chain) stems from a study of CD8 T cells in Susac syndrome. When the RNA was reverse transcribed, random hexamers were used with an input of about 0.45 to 1 ug. Each CDR3 protein is one row after TCRdb ran MiXCR on the immunoSEQ multiplex PCR reads. The sample consists of 1,500 or so distinct CDR3 sequences, approximately 70% of them appearing once. The study defined memory subsets for TEMRA sorting by CD27 and CD45RA staining. Sequencing of TCR beta covered CD8+ and CD4+ T cells obtained from blood. Sequenced cells included total CD8+ and sorted CD8+ TEMRA cells. CDR3 length: 15 residues. J was trimmed by 3 bases and V by 8 bases; bases with no gene match: 13. Germline V CDR1 and CDR2: SGHNT, YYREEE (reference sequence).

This receptor was taken from a human donor with Susac syndrome. The rearrangement uses TRBV5-4 and TRBJ2-5; 7 bases map to TRBD1. The specimen was CD8+ TEMRA cells from PBMCs. Noted subset: FACS-sorted terminally differentiated effector memory CD8+ T cells re-expressing CD45RA (CD8+ TEMRA). The CDR3 spells CASGLGVGGEETQYF. Here the CDR3 DNA reads TGTGCCAGTGGCTTGGGTGTAGGGGGCGAAGAGACCCAGTACTTC.